These T cell receptor beta chains were read from a single sample in a study of T cell responses to AZD1222 COVID-19 vaccine. Sequencing was performed with immunoSEQ multiplex PCR; in TCRdb, only in-frame clones are kept and a portion is missing. Here the sample spans 95,000 to 150,000 clones, 84% being singletons. Specimen: peripheral blood, collected 28 days after the second AZD1222 dose. These receptors originate from an adult who received the AZD1222 COVID-19 vaccine. Each CDR3 is given with its conserved first and last residue. Some rows have no size entry. The others give once, few or many, or a class for an expanded clone.

clone_size | v_call | cdr3_aa
NA | TRBV29-1 | CSAQNTEAFF
once | TRBV24-1 | CATSDSQGWQETQYF
NA | TRBV7-2 | CASSPHTNSPLHF
NA | TRBV4-1 | CASSQSPPTGSPLHF
NA | TRBV3-1/TRBV3-2 | CASSQEGRSNEQFF
NA | TRBV3-1/TRBV3-2 | CASSPPYQETQYF
NA | TRBV28 | CASSPPQSREAFF
NA | TRBV2 | CASMFFEAQYF
NA | TRBV25-1 | CASSESGAGEKLFF
NA | TRBV6-5 | CASSYRNTGLAEAFF
NA | TRBV5-6 | CASSSSGTGQNIQYF
NA | TRBV14 | CASSRRGGARSGYGYTF
NA | TRBV7-9 | CASTPAHYEQYF
NA | TRBV11-3 | CASSSIGGEETQYF
NA | TRBV6-5 | CASSYGGYYTF
NA | TRBV5-1 | CASSLDDPANQPQHF
NA | TRBV5-1 | CASSQTPGQLNTEAFF
NA | TRBV3-1/TRBV3-2 | CASSQKGAGNEKLFF
few | TRBV15 | CATSRDGDNSPLHF
NA | TRBV7-9 | CASSHFAISGGAGANVLTF
NA | TRBV15 | CATSPGSSYEQYF
many | TRBV7-6 | CASSLGTGKDQPQHF
NA | TRBV12-3/TRBV12-4 | CASSSSVGNTIYF
NA | TRBV28 | CASPPPQGTEAFF
NA | TRBV19 | CASSRRVYNQPQHF
NA | TRBV6-4 | CASSDSSGKDTQYF
NA | TRBV5-6 | CASSLPGMNTEAFF
NA | TRBV10-3 | CAISESGAPRAQHF
NA | TRBV19 | CASSRGDRTNYGYTF
NA | TRBV7-9 | CASSSYVGGTQVTYGYTF
NA | TRBV3-1/TRBV3-2 | CASSQLYRENTEAFF
once | TRBV21-1 | CASPRRNRGNEKLFF
NA | TRBV11-2 | CASSPTYLGTEAFF